Here is one TCR beta chain with its context. The antigen remains undetermined. This sample was taken from a study of T-cell memory formation after mild COVID-19. Study-wide results and limits: Cross-reactive memory apparently joined, as some responding clones appeared in pre-infection memory. Clones that got smaller from day 15 to 85 had even CD4/CD8, while clones growing later tipped toward CD4+. CM and EM subsets held most contracting CD4+ clones; EMRA held CD8+ ones.

Germline V lookup: CDR1 MNHNY, CDR2 SVGAGI (reference sequence). Between the trimmed V and J ends, which lost 0 bases and 2 bases, there was a span of 14 bases. The CDR3 loop spans 17 amino acids. 5'RACE primed from the constant segment yielded TCR alpha and TCR beta cDNA libraries bearing sample barcodes and UMIs. TCRdb re-called the 5' RACE reads through MiXCR, storing one row per CDR3 protein. The sample yields 350,000 or so distinct CDR3 sequences, around a fifth seen once. The sequence was obtained from a man between 18 and 29 years old who had mild COVID-19 (a few samples of this study predate the infection). Cell type and time point are not known. Specimen: PBMCs or a T cell subset sorted from them (not recorded which). The rearrangement links TRBV6-6 to TRBJ1-3, with D unclear. CDR3 coding DNA: TGTGCCAGCAGTTACTCCGCAACCACACATACTGGAAACACCATATATTTT. Translated, it gives CASSYSATTHTGNTIYF.